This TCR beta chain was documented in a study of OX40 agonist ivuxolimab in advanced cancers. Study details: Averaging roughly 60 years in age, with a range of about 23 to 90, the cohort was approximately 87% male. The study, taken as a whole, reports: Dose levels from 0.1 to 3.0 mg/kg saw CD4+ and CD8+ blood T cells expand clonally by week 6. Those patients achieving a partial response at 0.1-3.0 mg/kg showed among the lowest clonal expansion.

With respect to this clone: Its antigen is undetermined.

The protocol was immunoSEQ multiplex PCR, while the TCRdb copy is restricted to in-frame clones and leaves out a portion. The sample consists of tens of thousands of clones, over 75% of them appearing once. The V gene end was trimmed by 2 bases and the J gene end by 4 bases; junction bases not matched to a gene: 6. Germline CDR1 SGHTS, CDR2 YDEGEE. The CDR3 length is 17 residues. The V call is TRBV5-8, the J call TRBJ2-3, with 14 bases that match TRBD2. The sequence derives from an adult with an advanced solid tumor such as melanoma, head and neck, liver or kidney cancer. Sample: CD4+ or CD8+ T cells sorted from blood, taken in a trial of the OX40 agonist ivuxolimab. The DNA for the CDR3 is TGTGCCAGCAGCTTAGGGACTAGCGGGAGCCGGTCAGATACGCAGTATTTT. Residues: CASSLGTSGSRSDTQYF.